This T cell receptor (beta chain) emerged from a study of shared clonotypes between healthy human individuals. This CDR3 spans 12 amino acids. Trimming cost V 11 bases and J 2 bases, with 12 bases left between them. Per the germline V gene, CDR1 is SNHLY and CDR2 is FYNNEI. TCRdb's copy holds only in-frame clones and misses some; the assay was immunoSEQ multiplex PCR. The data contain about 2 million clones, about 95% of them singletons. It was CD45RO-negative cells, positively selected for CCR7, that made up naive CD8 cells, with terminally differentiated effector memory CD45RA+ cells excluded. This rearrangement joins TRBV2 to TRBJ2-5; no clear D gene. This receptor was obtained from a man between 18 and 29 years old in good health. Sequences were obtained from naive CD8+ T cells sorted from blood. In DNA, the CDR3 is TGTGCCGTGAAGGGTGGTCAAGAGACCCAGTACTTC. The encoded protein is CAVKGGQETQYF.